The T cell receptor beta chain described here comes from a study of shared clonotypes between healthy human individuals. Some 30,000 T cell genomes, or approximately 190 ng DNA, went into the sorted-subset replicate PCRs. TCRdb's copy holds only in-frame clones and misses some; the assay was immunoSEQ multiplex PCR. The sample has about 2.3 million clones; approximately 95% are singletons. Germline CDR1 is LGHNA and CDR2 is YNFKEQ. The V end was cut by 0 bases, the J end by 2 bases, with 1 base between. There are 12 residues in the CDR3. This TCR derives from a man aged 18 to 29 in good health. Some clones in this sample may be carry-over from other donors' samples. The specimen was naive CD4+ T cells from PBMCs. Subset indicated: CD45RA+ positively selected. The chain uses TRBV4-2 and TRBJ2-5; no clear D. CDR3: CASSQDQETQYF. In nucleotides, the CDR3 is TGTGCCAGCAGCCAAGATCAAGAGACCCAGTACTTC.